This entry concerns a single T cell receptor (beta chain). As processed by the authors: Reference gene primer amplification gave estimated nucleated cell counts. Method: immunoSEQ multiplex PCR; TCRdb's copy keeps in-frame clones and lacks some. The DNA was the basis for D and trimming; V, J and clone size are from that table. This table has roughly 200,000 clones, approximately 85% appearing once. Seattle participants joined during active infection and were tracked over time. These data come from a study of blood T cell repertoires in COVID-19. Study-level information: Whether acute or convalescent, the COVID-19 samples came from the United States, Italy and Spain.

Germline V gene sequence: CDR1 SGHTA, CDR2 FQGTGA. The CDR3 length is 16 residues. The V gene end was trimmed by 2 bases and the J gene end by 3 bases; junction bases not matched to a gene: 5. The chain joins TRBV7-3 to TRBJ2-1; the match to TRBD2 covers 9 bases. Material: peripheral blood. The TCR originated in a woman at least 80 years old with COVID-19, enrolled during active disease. The CDR3 reads CASSLRPTSGYNEQFF. The DNA for the CDR3 is TGTGCCAGCAGCTTACGGCCGACTAGCGGCTACAATGAGCAGTTCTTC. Full variable domain (rest looked up from reference TRBV7-3 and TRBJ2-1): GAGVSQTPSNKVTEKGKYVELRCDPISGHTALYWYRQSLGQGPEFLIYFQGTGAADDSGLPNDRFFAVRPEGSVSTLKIQRTERGDSAVYLCASSLRPTSGYNEQFFGPGTRLTVL.